This TCR beta chain appears in the sequencing data of a study of shared clonotypes between healthy human individuals. The naive CD8 fraction comprised CD45RO-negative cells positively selected for CCR7 and excluded terminally differentiated effector memory CD45RA+ cells. General study findings and limits: Across subsets, estimated richness was generally greater for naive than for memory populations. Clonotype sharing among donors likely depends on sequencing depth.

Points on this clone: The antigen is unknown.

The germline V gene has CDR1 LNHDA and CDR2 SQIVND (reference sequence). This CDR3 comprises 18 residues. The V and J ends lost 6 bases and 0 bases, in that order; junction bases with no gene match: 15. Profiling relied on immunoSEQ multiplex PCR, and the TCRdb table lists in-frame clones only, not all of them. Here the sample spans roughly 2.1 million clones, just over 90% being singletons. The sequenced material came from naive CD8+ T cells from PBMCs. This clonotype was sampled from a man between 18 and 29 years old in good health. Some clones in this sample may be carry-over from other donors' samples. The V call is TRBV19, the J call TRBJ2-7; TRBD2 aligns across 9 bases. The CDR3 loop reads CASSFRPIAGDSSYEQYF. Here the CDR3 DNA reads TGTGCCAGTAGCTTCCGCCCTATAGCGGGGGATAGCTCCTACGAGCAGTACTTC.